The 28 T cell receptor beta chains given below trace back to one sample, sequenced in a study of T cell changes during pregnancy in multiple sclerosis. Only in-frame clones appear in the TCRdb table, and some are missing; sequencing was by immunoSEQ multiplex PCR. In the table there are about 80,000 clones, roughly nine tenths of which are singletons. The sequencing used CD4+ T cells from peripheral blood mononuclear cells, collected before pregnancy. Source of these receptors: a female donor with multiple sclerosis, enrolled in a pregnancy study.

The V and J genes are TRBV5-6 and TRBJ2-1, with 10 bases fitting TRBD2. Germline loops: CDR1 SGHDT, CDR2 YYEEEE. V shed 2 bases and J 8 bases; nucleotides not matched to a gene: 13. This CDR3 is built from 17 residues. This chain's CDR3 is CASSFRLAGPRVHEQFF. The CDR3 DNA follows: TGTGCCAGCAGCTTTCGACTAGCGGGCCCTAGAGTGCATGAGCAGTTCTTC.

The CDR3 sequence is CASSLEGGPRNEQFF. The CDR3 coding sequence is TGTGCCAGCAGCTTGGAGGGAGGGCCGCGAAATGAGCAGTTCTTC. The genes are TRBV5-4 and TRBJ2-1; TRBD2 matches at 7 bases. The CDR3 is made up of 15 amino acids. Germline V gene sequence: CDR1 SGHNT, CDR2 YYREEE (reference sequence). The J segment lost 7 bases and the V segment lost 0 bases, leaving 7 bases of the junction unmatched.

The V gene is TRBV2, the J gene TRBJ1-1; D ambiguous. V lost 4 bases and J lost 4, with 10 bases in between. The CDR3 covers 13 residues. Germline V gene lookup returns CDR1 SNHLY and CDR2 FYNNEI. This chain's CDR3 is CASSGEGFTEAFF. The CDR3 DNA follows: TGTGCCAGCAGTGGCGAGGGCTTCACTGAAGCTTTCTTT.

The chain recombines TRBV18 with TRBJ1-1, with TRBD1 matching 10 bases. The CDR3 is 16 residues long. CDR1 is KGHSH and CDR2 is LQKENI in the germline V gene. V lost 5 bases to trimming and J lost 5 bases; unmatched junction nucleotides: 11. The CDR3, as DNA: TGTGCCAGCTCAATTACCCGGGACAGGGGAAGGACTGAAGCTTTCTTT. Amino acids: CASSITRDRGRTEAFF.

The chain couples TRBV15 to TRBJ1-3, with D uncertain. The CDR3 is 15 residues long. The ends were cut back, 0 bases at V and 7 bases at J, with 13 bases in the middle. Looked up from germline, CDR1 is LNHNV and CDR2 is YYDKDF (reference sequence). This CDR3 reads CATSRDRTLQNTIYF. CDR3 sequence (DNA): TGTGCCACCAGCAGAGATCGAACCCTCCAGAACACCATATATTTT.

The V call is TRBV5-1, the J call TRBJ1-1; D unresolved. Germline assignment: CDR1 SGHRS and CDR2 YFSETQ. V gave up 4 bases and J gave up 3 bases, with 10 bases separating them. This CDR3 is 13 amino acids long. The CDR3 nucleotides read TGCGCCAGCAGCGTCCACGGGGACACTGAAGCTTTCTTT. Translating gives CASSVHGDTEAFF.

The V and J genes are TRBV6-1 and TRBJ2-3; D not certain. There are 14 residues in the CDR3. In germline, CDR1 is MNHNS, CDR2 SASEGT. The V end was cut by 5 bases, the J end by 4 bases, with 13 bases between. CDR3 sequence reads: CASSNDPRADTQYF. CDR3 nucleotide sequence: TGTGCCAGCAGTAACGACCCTCGGGCAGATACGCAGTATTTT.

This chain connects TRBV19 to TRBJ2-5; D might be TRBD1 (7 bases). Trimming stripped 4 bases from V and 2 bases from J, with 20 bases between. The CDR3 runs 17 residues. Germline V CDR1 and CDR2: LNHDA, SQIVND (reference sequence). As DNA, the CDR3 is TGTGCCAGTAGTAGCGGGACAGCCCTTTTATCGCAAGAGACCCAGTACTTC. This codes for CASSSGTALLSQETQYF.

CDR3: CAISEGGADTQYF. CDR3 coding DNA: TGTGCCATCAGTGAGGGGGGCGCAGATACGCAGTATTTT. The V call is TRBV10-3, the J call TRBJ2-3; tentatively, D is TRBD1 (6 bases). Germline CDR1 ENHRY, CDR2 SYGVKD. CDR3 length: 13 amino acids. The V end was cut by 2 bases, the J end by 4 bases, with 7 bases between.

The chain joins TRBV6-5 to TRBJ1-2; unclear D gene. V shed 6 bases and J shed 8 bases, with 13 bases lying between them. The CDR3 spans 12 residues. CDR1 is MNHEY, CDR2 SVGAGI, per germline. CDR3 protein: CASRGVAGGYTF. In DNA form, the CDR3 reads TGTGCCAGCAGGGGCGTCGCGGGGGGCTACACCTTC.

This chain uses TRBV6-1 with TRBJ1-1; TRBD1 is a possible D gene (6 bases). There are 15 residues in the CDR3. Trimming stripped 4 bases from V and 5 bases from J, with 17 bases between. Germline-derived CDR1 and CDR2 are MNHNS and SASEGT. The CDR3 bases are TGTGCCAGCAGTGCGACTTCGGACAGAAGGACTGAAGCTTTCTTT. As protein: CASSATSDRRTEAFF.

The chain recombines TRBV6-5 with TRBJ2-5; the match to TRBD1 covers 7 bases. V gave up 7 bases and J gave up 4 bases; unmatched junction bases: 12. Germline values: CDR1 MNHEY, CDR2 SVGAGI. The CDR3 covers 15 residues. The CDR3 here is CASIIDRAWVETQYF. The DNA for the CDR3 is TGTGCCAGCATCATCGACAGGGCCTGGGTAGAGACCCAGTACTTC.

V and J are TRBV5-1 and TRBJ1-3; no firm D call. The CDR3 has 16 amino acids. The ends were cut back, 1 base at V and 0 bases at J, with 11 bases in the middle. The V gene's germline CDR1 is SGHRS and CDR2 YFSETQ. In DNA form, the CDR3 reads TGCGCCAGCAGCTTGACTAACCCAAACTCTGGAAACACCATATATTTT. The encoded protein is CASSLTNPNSGNTIYF.

The CDR3 DNA follows: TGTGCCAGCAGCTTAGAGGCAGGGGTCAACTATGGCTACACCTTC. Protein sequence: CASSLEAGVNYGYTF. The rearrangement links TRBV7-9 to TRBJ1-2; perhaps TRBD1 as D (6 bases). The CDR3 runs 15 residues. The V and J ends lost 1 base and 2 bases respectively, with 11 bases between them. Germline V gives CDR1 SEHNR, CDR2 FQNEAQ (reference sequence).

V gene TRBV7-3 combines with J gene TRBJ2-2; the match to TRBD2 covers 7 bases. CDR1 and CDR2 from the germline V gene are SGHTA and FQGTGA. This CDR3 region has 15 residues. V trimming: 0 bases; J trimming: 5 bases; junction bases outside the gene matches: 3. In DNA, the CDR3 is TGTGCCAGCAGCTTAACGGGGGGAGGGACCGGGGAGCTGTTTTTT. Its protein product is CASSLTGGGTGELFF. Variable domain in full (rest from reference TRBV7-3 and TRBJ2-2): GAGVSQTPSNKVTEKGKYVELRCDPISGHTALYWYRQSLGQGPEFLIYFQGTGAADDSGLPNDRFFAVRPEGSVSTLKIQRTERGDSAVYLCASSLTGGGTGELFFGEGSRLTVL.

J is TRBJ1-3 and V is TRBV2; TRBD1 matches at 9 bases. J lost 1 base, V lost 6 bases, and 10 bases had no gene match. In germline, CDR1 is SNHLY, CDR2 FYNNEI. The CDR3 length is 17 residues. The CDR3 protein is CASRTGGSMNSGNTIYF. CDR3 nucleotide sequence: TGTGCCAGCAGGACAGGGGGTTCAATGAATTCTGGAAACACCATATATTTT.

The chain combines TRBV18 with TRBJ2-2, with D perhaps matching TRBD2 (6 bases). The CDR3 runs to 14 residues. Trimming cost V 3 bases and J 4 bases, with 9 bases left between them. Germline V gene data show CDR1 as KGHSH and CDR2 as LQKENI. The CDR3: CASSPGGSTGELFF. As DNA, the CDR3 is TGTGCCAGCTCACCTGGGGGGAGCACCGGGGAGCTGTTTTTT.

This clone was counted a few times. The rearrangement joins TRBV19 to TRBJ1-2, with D perhaps TRBD1 (6 bases). The CDR3 extends over 16 amino acids. Germline loops: CDR1 LNHDA, CDR2 SQIVND (reference sequence). V gave up 7 bases and J gave up 5 bases, with 23 bases separating them. CDR3 protein: CASIPPKGTGSYGYTF. The DNA for the CDR3 is TGTGCCAGTATCCCACCCAAGGGTACAGGGAGTTATGGCTACACCTTC.

The chain links TRBV9 to TRBJ2-7; no clear D. The germline V gene encodes CDR1 SGDLS and CDR2 YYNGEE. The CDR3 loop spans 16 amino acids. The V end lost 4 bases, the J end lost 7 bases, and 24 bases lay between the germline ends. Here the CDR3 DNA reads TGTGCCAGCAGCCTTTTCCGACAAGCTAAAGAGAAGGAGCAGTACTTC. Protein sequence: CASSLFRQAKEKEQYF.

V usage is TRBV30 and J usage is TRBJ2-1; 11 bases are shared with TRBD1. V lost 3 bases and J lost 7; bases outside the gene matches: 8. The CDR3 is 15 amino acids. Per germline, CDR1 GTSNPN and CDR2 SVGIG (reference sequence). The CDR3 loop is CAWSAWDRGVNEQFF. CDR3 DNA sequence: TGTGCCTGGAGCGCGTGGGACAGGGGGGTGAATGAGCAGTTCTTC.

This clone has just one count. V is TRBV18 and J is TRBJ2-2, with 10 bases that match TRBD1. Germline CDR1 reads KGHSH; CDR2 reads LQKENI. This CDR3 has 19 amino acids. Trimming took 3 bases from V and 2 from J; bases not matched to a gene: 12. In DNA, the CDR3 is TGTGCCAGCTCACCCCGGAGGTCCGGGACAGGGGCTAACACCGGGGAGCTGTTTTTT. It is translated as CASSPRRSGTGANTGELFF.

The V call is TRBV9, the J call TRBJ1-1; possible D gene TRBD1, 5 bases. Germline loops: CDR1 SGDLS, CDR2 YYNGEE. V gave up 0 bases and J gave up 4 bases, with 10 bases separating them. The CDR3 has 14 amino acids. CDR3 loop: CASSVAPGGTEAFF. CDR3 DNA: TGTGCCAGCAGCGTAGCACCGGGGGGCACTGAAGCTTTCTTT.

The chain's CDR3 is CASSPGTSGSKDNEQFF. CDR3 coding DNA: TGTGCCAGCAGCCCCGGGACTAGCGGGAGCAAAGACAATGAGCAGTTCTTC. V gene TRBV11-2 combines with J gene TRBJ2-1; 14 positions agree with TRBD2. The CDR3 consists of 17 residues. Germline V gene data show CDR1 as SGHAT and CDR2 as FQNNGV. V shed 5 bases, J shed 5 bases, and the junction held 8 bases outside the gene matches.

This sequence joins TRBV7-3 and TRBJ2-3; 8 nucleotides line up with TRBD2. The CDR3 runs 13 residues. The V gene's germline CDR1 is SGHTA and CDR2 FQGTGA. Trimming cost V 3 bases and J 4 bases; bases outside gene matches: 0. CDR3 protein: CASSFGGADTQYF. As DNA, the CDR3 is TGTGCCAGCAGCTTCGGGGGGGCAGATACGCAGTATTTT.

The chain uses TRBV2 and TRBJ2-7; perhaps TRBD2 as D (5 bases). The germline V gene encodes CDR1 SNHLY and CDR2 FYNNEI. The CDR3 loop spans 14 amino acids. Between the trimmed V and J ends, which lost 10 bases and 4 bases, there was a span of 20 bases. The CDR3 DNA sequence: TGTGCCACTTCTACCGGGATTCATTCATACGAGCAGTACTTC. The encoded protein is CATSTGIHSYEQYF.

The chain employs TRBV19 and TRBJ1-5, with 7 positions matching TRBD1. The CDR3 totals 14 residues. With 5 bases clipped from V and 4 bases from J, the junction kept 5 bases outside the gene matches. CDR1 is LNHDA and CDR2 is SQIVND in the germline V gene (reference sequence). CDR3 amino acids: CASSSGTVNQPQHF. Here the CDR3 DNA reads TGTGCCAGTAGTTCCGGGACAGTAAATCAGCCCCAGCATTTT.

The chain is built from TRBV18 and TRBJ1-2; unclear D gene. Germline V gene lookup returns CDR1 KGHSH and CDR2 LQKENI. The CDR3 extends over 16 amino acids. V lost 0 bases, J lost 4 bases, and 15 bases lay in between. CDR3: CASSPPTTADLYGYTF. DNA for the CDR3: TGTGCCAGCTCACCACCGACAACCGCAGACCTCTATGGCTACACCTTC.

V is TRBV29-1 and J is TRBJ1-2, with a possible D match to TRBD1 (6 bases). The CDR3 loop spans 12 amino acids. With 7 bases removed from V and 4 bases from J, the gap between germline ends came to 13 bases. CDR1 is SQVTM, CDR2 ANQGSEA, per germline. The CDR3 nucleotides read TGCAGCGCCTACAGGGCCGCCTATGGCTACACCTTC. The encoded protein is CSAYRAAYGYTF.